This entry lists 26 T cell receptor beta chains sequenced from one sample in a study of blood T cell repertoires in COVID-19. Sequencing used immunoSEQ multiplex PCR; TCRdb keeps in-frame clones, though not all of them. The sample gives over 350,000 clones, roughly nine tenths of which show up once; about 0.78% is in the top ten. The sample consisted of PBMCs or T cells enriched from blood (not recorded which). These receptors were taken from a woman between 35 and 50 years old who had been exposed to COVID-19.

The sample holds one count of this clone. This sequence joins TRBV6-5 and TRBJ1-2; 9 nucleotides line up with TRBD1. This CDR3 region has 13 residues. Germline V gives CDR1 MNHEY, CDR2 SVGAGI. V dropped 6 bases and J dropped 7; count of bases not matched to a gene: 6. CDR3 residues: CASRETGGGGYTF. CDR3 coding DNA: TGTGCCAGCAGAGAGACAGGGGGGGGTGGCTACACCTTC.

A single count supports this clone. The chain employs TRBV3-1 (or the pseudogene TRBV3-2) and TRBJ1-5, with TRBD1 matching over 11 bases. The V and J ends lost 9 bases and 4 bases, in that order; junction bases with no gene match: 17. Germline CDR1 reads LGHDT; CDR2 reads YNNKEL (reference sequence). The CDR3 is made up of 18 amino acids. The CDR3 loop reads CARNSPQKGTGGNQPQHF. The CDR3 coding sequence is TGTGCCAGGAATTCGCCGCAAAAAGGGACAGGGGGGAATCAGCCCCAGCATTTT.

This clone was counted once. The V and J genes are TRBV18 and TRBJ2-2, with 10 bases aligning to TRBD1. This CDR3 comprises 15 residues. Germline CDR1 is KGHSH and CDR2 is LQKENI. The junction had 4 bases not matched to a gene; V was cut back by 3 bases and J by 6 bases. CDR3 region: CASSPWDRGSGELFF. DNA for the CDR3: TGTGCCAGCTCACCTTGGGACAGGGGATCCGGGGAGCTGTTTTTT.

The chain employs TRBV6-6 and TRBJ1-1; D ambiguous. In germline, CDR1 is MNHNY, CDR2 SVGAGI (reference sequence). V lost 7 bases, J lost 7 bases, and 13 bases lay in between. The CDR3 contains 12 residues. The CDR3 sequence is CASTLPSGEAFF. The CDR3 bases are TGTGCCAGCACCCTACCGTCGGGTGAAGCTTTCTTT.

Turning to this clone: Other nucleotide sequences from this sample produce the same CDR3. The chain is built from TRBV7-9 and TRBJ1-2, with 9 nucleotides matching TRBD1. This CDR3 comprises 13 residues. The ends lost 4 bases at V and 5 bases at J; junction bases unmatched: 2. From germline, CDR1 is SEHNR and CDR2 FQNEAQ (reference sequence). CDR3 sequence reads: CASSSGQGYGYTF. CDR3 in DNA: TGTGCCAGCAGCTCGGGACAGGGTTATGGCTACACCTTC. The complete variable domain, with remaining parts taken from reference TRBV7-9 and TRBJ1-2, reads DTGVSQNPRHKITKRGQNVTFRCDPISEHNRLYWYRQTLGQGPEFLTYFQNEAQLEKSRLLSDRFSAERPKGSFSTLEIQRTEQGDSAMYLCASSSGQGYGYTFGSGTRLTVV.

This chain joins TRBV7-2 and TRBJ1-6, with 7 bases fitting TRBD1. V was pared by 5 bases and J by 0 bases, with 10 bases of the junction left unmatched. This CDR3 contains 18 residues. Germline V gives CDR1 SGHTA, CDR2 FQGNSA. CDR3 bases: TGTGCCAGCAGCCCATCAGGACAGGCGAGCTCCTATAATTCACCCCTCCACTTT. Its protein product is CASSPSGQASSYNSPLHF.

The chain combines TRBV24-1 with TRBJ1-2; D might be TRBD1 (6 bases). The V gene lost 1 base and the J gene lost 8 bases, with 13 bases spanning the gap. The CDR3 loop spans 14 amino acids. Per germline, CDR1 KGHDR and CDR2 SFDVKD. The CDR3 sequence: CATSDLDRSYGYTF. The CDR3 bases are TGTGCCACCAGTGATTTAGACAGGTCGTACGGCTACACCTTC.

The rearrangement links TRBV6-4 to TRBJ2-2, with D possibly being TRBD2 (5 bases). Germline V CDR1 and CDR2: MRHNA, SNTAGT. The CDR3 totals 13 residues. V was trimmed by 6 bases and J by 3 bases, leaving 8 bases between them. The CDR3 region is CASSGRDTGELFF. The DNA of the CDR3 is TGTGCCAGCAGCGGGCGGGACACCGGGGAGCTGTTTTTT.

The chain joins TRBV11-1 to TRBJ2-7; 10 bases agree with TRBD1. This CDR3 region has 16 residues. Germline V gives CDR1 SGHAT, CDR2 FQDESV (reference sequence). The V gene end was trimmed by 4 bases and the J gene end by 4 bases; junction bases not matched to a gene: 10. The CDR3 here is CASSWEGQGIAYEQYF. CDR3 DNA: TGTGCCAGCAGCTGGGAGGGACAGGGGATCGCGTACGAGCAGTACTTC.

CDR3 nucleotide sequence: TGCGCCAGCAGCCACAAAGGGACTAGCAACTCAGATACGCAGTATTTT. Translated, it gives CASSHKGTSNSDTQYF. The chain has TRBV5-1 and TRBJ2-3, with TRBD2 matching over 9 bases. Trimming removed 4 bases from V and 4 bases from J; junction bases left unmatched: 10. The V gene's germline CDR1 is SGHRS and CDR2 YFSETQ. This CDR3 region has 16 residues.

The CDR3 DNA reads TGTGCCAGCAGTCGAGGCCATTCAAACTCCTACGAGCAGTACTTC. This codes for CASSRGHSNSYEQYF. The V gene is TRBV28, the J gene TRBJ2-7; D is uncertain. V lost 5 bases, J lost 0 bases, and 14 bases lay in between. CDR3 size: 15 residues. CDR1 is MDHEN and CDR2 is SYDVKM in the germline V gene.

The chain employs TRBV11-3 and TRBJ1-1; no reliable D call. The V end lost 0 bases, the J end lost 4 bases, and 21 bases lay between the germline ends. This CDR3 contains 18 residues. Germline assignment: CDR1 SGHNT and CDR2 YENEEA. The CDR3 DNA reads as TGTGCCAGCAGCTTAGATTTAGGTCTCTTCAGAGAGGGCACTGAAGCTTTCTTT. It specifies CASSLDLGLFREGTEAFF.

This clone was seen once. The chain links TRBV29-1 to TRBJ2-1; 9 bases are shared with TRBD2. CDR1 and CDR2 from the germline V gene are SQVTM and ANQGSEA. Germline trimming cut 8 bases from V and 4 bases from J; bases unmatched to any gene: 12. The CDR3 contains 15 residues. CDR3 in amino acids: CSSDRSGGTYNEQFF. The CDR3 DNA reads TGCAGCTCGGACCGTAGCGGGGGCACATACAATGAGCAGTTCTTC.

This clone was seen only a few times. The genes are TRBV2 and TRBJ1-2, with a tentative D call TRBD1 (6 bases). Between the trimmed V and J ends, which lost 4 bases and 8 bases, there was a span of 14 bases. The CDR3 extends over 13 amino acids. The V gene's germline CDR1 is SNHLY and CDR2 FYNNEI. The CDR3 spells CASSGSDSRGYTF. CDR3 nucleotide sequence: TGTGCCAGCAGTGGCTCGGACAGCAGGGGCTACACCTTC.

This chain uses TRBV19 with TRBJ1-2, with D perhaps TRBD1 (6 bases). V was clipped by 5 bases and J by 5 bases, with 18 bases between them. CDR1 is LNHDA, CDR2 SQIVND, per germline (reference sequence). The CDR3 runs 15 residues. CDR3 DNA: TGTGCCAGTAGTCCGCGACAGGTAACTTGGTATGGCTACACCTTC. It specifies CASSPRQVTWYGYTF.

This CDR3 reads CASSQRPGQGLNEAFF. In nucleotides, the CDR3 is TGCGCCAGCAGCCAAAGACCGGGACAGGGTCTAAATGAAGCTTTCTTT. V usage is TRBV4-1 and J usage is TRBJ1-1; TRBD1 matches at 9 bases. Germline CDR1 is MGHRA and CDR2 is YSYEKL. This CDR3 contains 16 residues. J lost 7 bases, V lost 2 bases, and 11 bases had no gene match.

The chain carries TRBV19 and TRBJ1-6; tentatively, D is TRBD1 (5 bases). Germline CDR1 LNHDA, CDR2 SQIVND (reference sequence). The CDR3 runs to 16 residues. The V end was cut by 2 bases, the J end by 7 bases, with 15 bases between. DNA for the CDR3: TGTGCCAGTAGTATATATAGCGGGACGGTAAATTCACCCCTCCACTTT. Encoded protein: CASSIYSGTVNSPLHF.

This sequence joins TRBV29-1 and TRBJ2-7; 11 bases are a match to TRBD1. Looked up from germline, CDR1 is SQVTM and CDR2 is ANQGSEA. The CDR3 sequence is 15 residues long. The junction had 6 bases not matched to a gene; V was cut back by 5 bases and J by 0 bases. CDR3 sequence: CSVLGGTGGSYEQYF. For the CDR3, the DNA is TGCAGCGTTCTGGGGGGGACAGGGGGCTCCTACGAGCAGTACTTC.

This clone was observed a single time. This rearrangement joins TRBV7-8 to TRBJ2-1, with 9 bases aligning to TRBD2. The V gene end was trimmed by 2 bases and the J gene end by 3 bases; junction bases not matched to a gene: 8. The length of the CDR3 is 17 residues. Per the germline V gene, CDR1 is SGHVS and CDR2 is FQNEAQ. The CDR3 DNA reads as TGTGCCAGCAGCTTACAACCGGGACTAGCACTCTACAATGAGCAGTTCTTC. As protein: CASSLQPGLALYNEQFF.

The chain combines TRBV18 with TRBJ2-7; 8 bases fit TRBD1. This CDR3 region has 13 residues. CDR1 and CDR2 from the germline V gene are KGHSH and LQKENI. V trimming: 6 bases; J trimming: 3 bases; junction bases outside the gene matches: 4. Here the CDR3 DNA reads TGTGCCAGCTCCGGGACAGGACACTACGAGCAGTACTTC. As protein: CASSGTGHYEQYF.

The gene calls are TRBV6-2 or TRBV6-3 and TRBJ1-2; 9 bases line up with TRBD1. The CDR3 spans 16 residues. Germline V CDR1 and CDR2: MNHEY, SVGEGT. With 4 bases clipped from V and 4 bases from J, the junction kept 10 bases outside the gene matches. In DNA form, the CDR3 reads TGTGCCAGCAGTTTTACCGGGACAGGGACTTTCTATGGCTACACCTTC. This translates into CASSFTGTGTFYGYTF.

The V and J genes are TRBV12-5 and TRBJ2-2; TRBD2 might be the D (5 bases). The germline CDR1 and CDR2 sequences are LGHNT and FRNRAP. This CDR3 spans 15 amino acids. V lost 0 bases and J 5 bases, leaving 10 bases between the germline ends. CDR3 protein: CASGLVLVGTGELFF. The CDR3 region has the DNA TGTGCTAGTGGTTTGGTACTAGTGGGGACCGGGGAGCTGTTTTTT.

The DNA of the CDR3 is TGTGCCAGCAGCCCGCGGACAGGGAAGTCTGGGGCCAACGTCCTGACTTTC. Encoded protein: CASSPRTGKSGANVLTF. V and J are TRBV7-9 and TRBJ2-6, with 8 bases lining up with TRBD1. The CDR3 length is 17 residues. Germline V gene data show CDR1 as SEHNR and CDR2 as FQNEAQ (reference sequence). Germline trimming cut 5 bases from V and 1 base from J; bases unmatched to any gene: 7. Supplemented by reference TRBV7-9 and TRBJ2-6, the full variable domain reads DTGVSQNPRHKITKRGQNVTFRCDPISEHNRLYWYRQTLGQGPEFLTYFQNEAQLEKSRLLSDRFSAERPKGSFSTLEIQRTEQGDSAMYLCASSPRTGKSGANVLTFGAGSRLTVL.

V gene TRBV18 combines with J gene TRBJ1-2, with TRBD1 as a possible D gene (5 bases). The CDR3 is 16 residues long. V lost 3 bases to trimming and J lost 5 bases, with 19 bases between them. Germline CDR1 reads KGHSH; CDR2 reads LQKENI. The CDR3 here is CASSPSWGDGEYGYTF. The CDR3 nucleotides are TGTGCCAGCTCACCGAGTTGGGGGGACGGTGAATATGGCTACACCTTC.

The chain couples TRBV15 to TRBJ1-2; 8 bases fit TRBD1. CDR3 length equals 15 residues. Trimming removed 0 bases from V and 8 bases from J; junction bases left unmatched: 8. Germline CDR1 is LNHNV and CDR2 is YYDKDF (reference sequence). CDR3 in amino acids: CATSRDLSQGDGYTF. The CDR3 DNA is TGTGCCACCAGCAGAGATCTATCACAGGGGGACGGCTACACCTTC.

This chain joins TRBV7-2 and TRBJ2-1; 10 bases map to TRBD2. This CDR3 region has 15 residues. Germline lookup yields CDR1 SGHTA and CDR2 FQGNSA. V dropped 5 bases and J dropped 7; count of bases not matched to a gene: 8. CDR3 nucleotides: TGTGCCAGCAGCCCCCCAGCGGGAGGGAGGAATGAGCAGTTCTTC. Translated, it gives CASSPPAGGRNEQFF.